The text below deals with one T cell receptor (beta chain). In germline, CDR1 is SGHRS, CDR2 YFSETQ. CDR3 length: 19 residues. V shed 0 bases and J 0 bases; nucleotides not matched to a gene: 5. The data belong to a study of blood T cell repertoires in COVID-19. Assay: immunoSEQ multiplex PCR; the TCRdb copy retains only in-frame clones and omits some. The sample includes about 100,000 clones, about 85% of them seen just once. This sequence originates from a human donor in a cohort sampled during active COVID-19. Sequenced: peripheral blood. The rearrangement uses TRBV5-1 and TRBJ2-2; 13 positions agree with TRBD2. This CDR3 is CASSLGLAGGRSNTGELFF. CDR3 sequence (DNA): TGCGCCAGCAGCTTGGGACTAGCGGGGGGCCGGTCGAACACCGGGGAGCTGTTTTTT.